Below, one T cell receptor beta chain is given with its context. No antigen is known for it. Indicated treatment: approximately 9-day PBMC culture with coronavirus spike peptide pools or control peptides (ViraFEST assay). This sample stems from a study of vaccination and CD4 T cells after COVID-19. Once obtained from cultured CD4+ T cells, the DNA was sequenced using the Oncomine TCR Beta short-read assay. TCRdb re-analysed the PCR reads in MiXCR, keeping a single row per CDR3 protein. The table records some 16,000 distinct CDR3 sequences, around half of them present only once. Specimen: CD4+ T cells from blood, cultured in vitro, collected before SARS-CoV-2 vaccination. This TCR was sampled from a human donor who had recovered from COVID-19.

This chain's CDR3 is CASRGGVNTEAFF. The CDR3 nucleotides read TGTGCCAGCAGAGGGGGGGTTAACACTGAAGCTTTCTTT. The chain has TRBV12-3 or TRBV12-4 and TRBJ1-1; a possible D gene is TRBD1 (6 bases). V was clipped by 6 bases and J by 2 bases, with 10 bases between them. This CDR3 has 13 residues.